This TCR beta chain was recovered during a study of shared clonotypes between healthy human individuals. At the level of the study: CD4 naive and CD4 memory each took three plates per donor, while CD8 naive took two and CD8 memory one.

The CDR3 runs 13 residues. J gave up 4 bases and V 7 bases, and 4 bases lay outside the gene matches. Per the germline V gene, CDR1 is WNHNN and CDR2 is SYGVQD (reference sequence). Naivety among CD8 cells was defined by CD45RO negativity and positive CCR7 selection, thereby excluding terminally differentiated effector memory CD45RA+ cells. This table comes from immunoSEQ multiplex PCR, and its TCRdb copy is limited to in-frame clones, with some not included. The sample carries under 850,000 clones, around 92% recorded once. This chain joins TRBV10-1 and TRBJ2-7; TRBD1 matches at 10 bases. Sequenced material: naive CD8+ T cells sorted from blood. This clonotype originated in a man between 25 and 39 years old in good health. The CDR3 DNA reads TGCGCCAGCAAGGGGACAGGGGATTACGAGCAGTACTTC. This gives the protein CASKGTGDYEQYF.